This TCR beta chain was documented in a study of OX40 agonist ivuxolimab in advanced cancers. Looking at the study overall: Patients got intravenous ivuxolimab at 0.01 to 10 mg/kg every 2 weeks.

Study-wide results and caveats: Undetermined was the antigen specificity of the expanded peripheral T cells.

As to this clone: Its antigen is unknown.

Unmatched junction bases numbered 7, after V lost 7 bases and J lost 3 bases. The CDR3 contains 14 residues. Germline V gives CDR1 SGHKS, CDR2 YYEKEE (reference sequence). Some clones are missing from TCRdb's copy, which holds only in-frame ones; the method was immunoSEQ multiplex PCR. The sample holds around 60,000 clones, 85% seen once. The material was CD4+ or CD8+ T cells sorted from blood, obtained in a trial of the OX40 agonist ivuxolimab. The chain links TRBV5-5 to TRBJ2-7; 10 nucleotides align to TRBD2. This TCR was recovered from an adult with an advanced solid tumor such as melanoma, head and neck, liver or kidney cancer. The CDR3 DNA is TGTGCCAGCGGGGTAGCGGGGGGAGTCTACGAGCAGTACTTC. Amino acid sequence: CASGVAGGVYEQYF.